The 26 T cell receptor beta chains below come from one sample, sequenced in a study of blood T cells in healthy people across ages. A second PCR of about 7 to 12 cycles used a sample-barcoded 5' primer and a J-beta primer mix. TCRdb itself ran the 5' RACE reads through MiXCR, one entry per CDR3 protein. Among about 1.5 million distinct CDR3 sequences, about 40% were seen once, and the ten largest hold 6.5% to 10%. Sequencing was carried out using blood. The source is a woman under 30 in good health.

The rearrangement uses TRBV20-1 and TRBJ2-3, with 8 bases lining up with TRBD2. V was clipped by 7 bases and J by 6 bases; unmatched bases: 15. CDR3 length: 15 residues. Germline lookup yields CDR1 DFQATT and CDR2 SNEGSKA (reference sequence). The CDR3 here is CSVEGTRLASDTQYF. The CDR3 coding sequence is TGCAGTGTCGAAGGAACCAGACTAGCGTCGGATACGCAGTATTTT.

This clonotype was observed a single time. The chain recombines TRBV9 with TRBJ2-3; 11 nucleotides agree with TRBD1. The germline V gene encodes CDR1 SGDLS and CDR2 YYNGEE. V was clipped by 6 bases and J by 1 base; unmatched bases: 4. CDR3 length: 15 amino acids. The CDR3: CASTRGQGGTDTQYF. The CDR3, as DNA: TGTGCCAGCACCAGGGGACAGGGGGGCACAGATACGCAGTATTTT.

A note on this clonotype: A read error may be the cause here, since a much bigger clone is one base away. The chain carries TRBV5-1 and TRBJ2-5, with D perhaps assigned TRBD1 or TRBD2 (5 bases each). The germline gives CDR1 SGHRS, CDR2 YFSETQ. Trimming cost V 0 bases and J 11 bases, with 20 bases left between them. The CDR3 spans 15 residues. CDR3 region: CASSLVSLTRGEQYF. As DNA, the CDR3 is TGCGCCAGCAGCTTGGTAAGCCTTACTAGGGGTGAGCAGTACTTC.

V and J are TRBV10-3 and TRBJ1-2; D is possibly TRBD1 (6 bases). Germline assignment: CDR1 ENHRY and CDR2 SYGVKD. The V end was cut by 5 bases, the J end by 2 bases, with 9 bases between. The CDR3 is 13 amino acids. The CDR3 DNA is TGTGCCATCAGTACCGACAGGAACTATGGCTACACCTTC. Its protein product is CAISTDRNYGYTF.

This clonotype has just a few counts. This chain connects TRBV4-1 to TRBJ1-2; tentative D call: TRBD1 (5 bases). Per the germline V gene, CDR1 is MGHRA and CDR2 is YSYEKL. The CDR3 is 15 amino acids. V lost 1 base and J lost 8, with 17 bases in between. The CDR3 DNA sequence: TGCGCCAGCAGCCAAGCGATCAAGGACATATCCGGCTACACCTTC. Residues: CASSQAIKDISGYTF.

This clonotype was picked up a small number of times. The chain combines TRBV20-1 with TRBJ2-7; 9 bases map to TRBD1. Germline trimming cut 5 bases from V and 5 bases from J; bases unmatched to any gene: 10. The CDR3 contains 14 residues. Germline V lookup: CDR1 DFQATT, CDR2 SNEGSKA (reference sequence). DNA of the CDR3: TGCAGTGCTCATATGTGGACAGGGGAGGACGAGCAGTACTTC. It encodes CSAHMWTGEDEQYF.

CDR3 nucleotides: TGTGCCAGCAGCGCGAACCTACTAGCGGCGGGGACTCCGTCGGATACGCAGTATTTT. Protein sequence: CASSANLLAAGTPSDTQYF. The chain employs TRBV2 and TRBJ2-3; the match to TRBD2 covers 8 bases. This CDR3 is built from 19 residues. Germline V gene data show CDR1 as SNHLY and CDR2 as FYNNEI. V shed 6 bases and J 6 bases; nucleotides not matched to a gene: 23. The full variable domain, with the rest looked up from reference TRBV2 and TRBJ2-3, is EPEVTQTPSHQVTQMGQEVILRCVPISNHLYFYWYRQILGQKVEFLVSFYNNEISEKSEIFDDQFSVERPDGSNFTLKIRSTKLEDSAMYFCASSANLLAAGTPSDTQYFGPGTRLTVL.

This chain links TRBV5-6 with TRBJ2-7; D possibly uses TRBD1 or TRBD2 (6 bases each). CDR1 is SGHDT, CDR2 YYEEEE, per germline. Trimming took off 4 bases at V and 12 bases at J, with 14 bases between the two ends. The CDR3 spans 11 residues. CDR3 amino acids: CASSRAGQRYF. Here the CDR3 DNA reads TGTGCCAGCAGCCGGGCGGGACAACGGTACTTC. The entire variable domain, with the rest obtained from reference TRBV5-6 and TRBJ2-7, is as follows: DAGVTQSPTHLIKTRGQQVTLRCSPKSGHDTVSWYQQALGQGPQFIFQYYEEEERQRGNFPDRFSGHQFPNYSSELNVNALLLGDSALYLCASSRAGQRYFGPGTRLTVT.

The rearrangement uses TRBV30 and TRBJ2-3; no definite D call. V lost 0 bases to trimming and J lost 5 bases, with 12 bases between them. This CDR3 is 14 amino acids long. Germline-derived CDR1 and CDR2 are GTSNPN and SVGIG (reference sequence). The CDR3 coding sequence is TGTGCCTGGAGTGTGGGTGGGATCATAGATACGCAGTATTTT. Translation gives CAWSVGGIIDTQYF.

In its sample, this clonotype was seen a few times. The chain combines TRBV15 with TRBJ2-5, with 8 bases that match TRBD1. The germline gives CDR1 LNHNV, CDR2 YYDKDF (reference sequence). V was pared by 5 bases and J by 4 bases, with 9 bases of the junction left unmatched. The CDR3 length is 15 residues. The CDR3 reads CATSAQQGDRETQYF. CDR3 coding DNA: TGTGCCACCAGCGCGCAACAGGGGGATCGAGAGACCCAGTACTTC.

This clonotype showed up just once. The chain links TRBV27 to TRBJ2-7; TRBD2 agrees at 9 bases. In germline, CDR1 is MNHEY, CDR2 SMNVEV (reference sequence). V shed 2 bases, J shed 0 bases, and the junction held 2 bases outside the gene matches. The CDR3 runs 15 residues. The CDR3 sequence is CASSLLAGNSYEQYF. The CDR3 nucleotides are TGTGCCAGCAGTTTACTAGCGGGGAACTCCTACGAGCAGTACTTC.

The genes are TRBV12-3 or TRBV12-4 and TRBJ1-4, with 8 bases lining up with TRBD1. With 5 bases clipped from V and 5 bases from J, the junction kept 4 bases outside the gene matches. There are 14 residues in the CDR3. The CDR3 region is CASSRTGQNEKLFF. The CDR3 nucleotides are TGTGCCAGCAGTCGGACAGGGCAAAATGAAAAACTGTTTTTT.

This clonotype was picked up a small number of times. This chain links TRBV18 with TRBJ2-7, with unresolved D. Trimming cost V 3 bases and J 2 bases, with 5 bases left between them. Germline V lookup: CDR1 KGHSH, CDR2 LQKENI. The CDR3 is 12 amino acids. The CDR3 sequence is CASSPQPYEQYF. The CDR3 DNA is TGTGCCAGCTCACCGCAGCCCTACGAGCAGTACTTC.

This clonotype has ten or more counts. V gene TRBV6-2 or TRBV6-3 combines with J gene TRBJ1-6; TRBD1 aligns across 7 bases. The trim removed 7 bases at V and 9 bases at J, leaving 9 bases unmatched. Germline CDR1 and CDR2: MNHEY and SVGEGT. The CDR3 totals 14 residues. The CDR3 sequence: CASTRQGSSSPLHF. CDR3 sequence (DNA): TGTGCCAGCACCCGACAGGGTTCGAGTTCACCCCTCCACTTT.

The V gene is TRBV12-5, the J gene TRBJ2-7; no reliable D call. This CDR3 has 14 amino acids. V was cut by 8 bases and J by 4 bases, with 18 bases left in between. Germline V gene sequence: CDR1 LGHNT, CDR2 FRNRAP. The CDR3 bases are TGTGCTAGTTCCCCCAAACTAAAATCTTACGAGCAGTACTTC. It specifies CASSPKLKSYEQYF. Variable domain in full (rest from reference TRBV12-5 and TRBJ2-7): DARVTQTPRHKVTEMGQEVTMRCQPILGHNTVFWYRQTMMQGLELLAYFRNRAPLDDSGMPKDRFSAEMPDATLATLKIQPSEPRDSAVYFCASSPKLKSYEQYFGPGTRLTVT.

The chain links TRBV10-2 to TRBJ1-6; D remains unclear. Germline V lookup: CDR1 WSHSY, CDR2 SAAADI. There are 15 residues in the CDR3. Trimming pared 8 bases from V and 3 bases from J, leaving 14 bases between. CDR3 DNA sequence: TGCGCCAGCGCCTGGAATTCCGGCTATAATTCACCCCTCCACTTT. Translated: CASAWNSGYNSPLHF.

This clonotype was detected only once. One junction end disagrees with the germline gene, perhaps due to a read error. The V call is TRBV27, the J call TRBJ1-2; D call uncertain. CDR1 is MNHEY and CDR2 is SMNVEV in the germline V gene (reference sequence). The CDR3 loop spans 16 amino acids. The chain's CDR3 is CVSSLSPWVLNYGYTF. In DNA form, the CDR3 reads TGTGTCAGCAGTTTATCTCCCTGGGTCCTTAACTATGGCTACACCTTC.

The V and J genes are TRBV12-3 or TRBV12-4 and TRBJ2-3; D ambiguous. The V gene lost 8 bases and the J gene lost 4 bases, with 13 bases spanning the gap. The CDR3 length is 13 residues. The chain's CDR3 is CASLKTSADTQYF. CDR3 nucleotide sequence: TGTGCCAGCCTGAAGACCAGCGCAGATACGCAGTATTTT.

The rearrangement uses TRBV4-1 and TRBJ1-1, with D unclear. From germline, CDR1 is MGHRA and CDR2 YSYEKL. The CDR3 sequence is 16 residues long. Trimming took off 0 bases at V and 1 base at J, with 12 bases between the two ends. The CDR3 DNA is TGCGCCAGCAGCCAAGACCCCAGCCATCCGAACACTGAAGCTTTCTTT. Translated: CASSQDPSHPNTEAFF.

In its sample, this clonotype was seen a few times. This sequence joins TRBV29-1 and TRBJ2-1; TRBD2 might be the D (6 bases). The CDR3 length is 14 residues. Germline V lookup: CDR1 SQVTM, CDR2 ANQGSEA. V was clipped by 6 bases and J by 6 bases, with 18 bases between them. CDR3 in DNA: TGCAGCGTCTTAGGCGGGAAAGTGGGCAATGAGCAGTTCTTC. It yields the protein CSVLGGKVGNEQFF.

The CDR3 coding sequence is TGTGCCAGCAAGGAGACCAACTATGGCTACACCTTC. Amino acid sequence: CASKETNYGYTF. The J gene is TRBJ1-2, the V gene TRBV6-1, with no clear D. This CDR3 is built from 12 residues. The V and J ends lost 7 bases and 2 bases respectively, with 8 bases between them. From germline, CDR1 is MNHNS and CDR2 SASEGT.

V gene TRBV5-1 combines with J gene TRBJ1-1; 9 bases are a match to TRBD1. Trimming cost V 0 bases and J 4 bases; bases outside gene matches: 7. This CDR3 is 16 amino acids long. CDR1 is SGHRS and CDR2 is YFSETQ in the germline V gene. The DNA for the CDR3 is TGCGCCAGCAGCTTGGGGCCGGGACAGGGAGTCACTGAAGCTTTCTTT. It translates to CASSLGPGQGVTEAFF.

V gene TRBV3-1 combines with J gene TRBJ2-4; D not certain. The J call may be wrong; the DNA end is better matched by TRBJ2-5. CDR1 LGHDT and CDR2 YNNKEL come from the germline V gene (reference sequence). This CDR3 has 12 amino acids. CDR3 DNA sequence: TGTGCCAGCGCTAACCCACAAGAGACCCAGTACTTC. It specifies CASANPQETQYF.

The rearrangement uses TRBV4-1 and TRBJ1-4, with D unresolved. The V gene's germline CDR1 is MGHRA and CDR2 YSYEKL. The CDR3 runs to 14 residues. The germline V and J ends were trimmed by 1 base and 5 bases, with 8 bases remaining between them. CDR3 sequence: CASSQVARNEKLFF. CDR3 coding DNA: TGCGCCAGCAGCCAAGTTGCTAGGAATGAAAAACTGTTTTTT.

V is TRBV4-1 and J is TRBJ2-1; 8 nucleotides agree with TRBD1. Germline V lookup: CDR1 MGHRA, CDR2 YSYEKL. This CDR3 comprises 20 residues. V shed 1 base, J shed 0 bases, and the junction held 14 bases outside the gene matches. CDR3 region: CASSQGDGRGPLHSYNEQFF. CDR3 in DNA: TGCGCCAGCAGCCAAGGGGATGGCAGGGGGCCCTTGCACTCCTACAATGAGCAGTTCTTC.

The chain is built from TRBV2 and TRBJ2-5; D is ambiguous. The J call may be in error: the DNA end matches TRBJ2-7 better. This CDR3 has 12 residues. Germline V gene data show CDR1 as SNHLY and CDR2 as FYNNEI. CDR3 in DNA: TGTGCCAGCAGTGAGTATTATTACGAGCAGTACTTC. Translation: CASSEYYYEQYF.